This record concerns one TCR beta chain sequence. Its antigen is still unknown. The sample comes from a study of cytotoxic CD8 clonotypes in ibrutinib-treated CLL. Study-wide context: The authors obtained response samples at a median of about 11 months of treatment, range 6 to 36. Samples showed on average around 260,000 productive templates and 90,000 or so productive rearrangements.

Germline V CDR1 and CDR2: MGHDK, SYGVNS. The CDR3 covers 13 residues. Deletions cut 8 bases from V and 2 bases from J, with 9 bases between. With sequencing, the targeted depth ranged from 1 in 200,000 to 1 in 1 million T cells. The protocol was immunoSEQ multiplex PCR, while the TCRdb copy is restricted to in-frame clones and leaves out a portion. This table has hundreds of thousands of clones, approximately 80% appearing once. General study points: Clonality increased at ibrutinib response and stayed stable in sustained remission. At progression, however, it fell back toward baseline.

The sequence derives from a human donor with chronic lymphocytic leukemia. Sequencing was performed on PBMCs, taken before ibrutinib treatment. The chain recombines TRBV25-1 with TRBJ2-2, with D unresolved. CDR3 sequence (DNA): TGTGCCAGCCACCGGACCAACACCGGGGAGCTGTTTTTT. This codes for CASHRTNTGELFF.